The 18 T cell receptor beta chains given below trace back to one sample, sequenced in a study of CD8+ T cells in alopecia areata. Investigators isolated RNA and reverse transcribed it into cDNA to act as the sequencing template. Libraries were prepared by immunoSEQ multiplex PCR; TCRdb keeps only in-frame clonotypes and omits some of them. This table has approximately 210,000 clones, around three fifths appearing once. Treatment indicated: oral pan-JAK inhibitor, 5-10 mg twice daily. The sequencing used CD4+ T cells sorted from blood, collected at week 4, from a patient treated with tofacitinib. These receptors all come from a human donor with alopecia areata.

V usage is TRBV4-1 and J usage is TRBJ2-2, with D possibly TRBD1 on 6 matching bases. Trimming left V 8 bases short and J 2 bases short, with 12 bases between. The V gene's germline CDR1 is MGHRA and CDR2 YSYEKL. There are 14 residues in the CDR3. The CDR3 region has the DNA TGCGCCAGCCGCTTAGGGGGAAACACCGGGGAGCTGTTTTTT. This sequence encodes CASRLGGNTGELFF.

The CDR3 reads CASSEQDMGGYTF. The CDR3 DNA sequence: TGTGCCAGCAGTGAACAGGATATGGGTGGCTACACCTTC. The V and J genes are TRBV2 and TRBJ1-2, with no clear D. In germline, CDR1 is SNHLY, CDR2 FYNNEI. V shed 2 bases and J shed 7 bases, with 11 bases lying between them. CDR3 length equals 13 residues.

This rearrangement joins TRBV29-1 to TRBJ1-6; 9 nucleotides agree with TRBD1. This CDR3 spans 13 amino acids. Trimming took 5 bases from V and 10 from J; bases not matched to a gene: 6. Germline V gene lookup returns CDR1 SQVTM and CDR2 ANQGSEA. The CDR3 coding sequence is TGCAGCGTTAGACAGGGGGATGGGTCACCCCTCCACTTT. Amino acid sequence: CSVRQGDGSPLHF.

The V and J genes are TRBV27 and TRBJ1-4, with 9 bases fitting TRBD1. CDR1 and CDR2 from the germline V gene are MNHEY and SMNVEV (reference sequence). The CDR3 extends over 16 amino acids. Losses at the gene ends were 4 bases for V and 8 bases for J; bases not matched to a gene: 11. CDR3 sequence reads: CASSSSSPGQGEKLFF. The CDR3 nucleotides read TGTGCCAGCAGTTCCTCATCGCCGGGACAGGGAGAAAAACTGTTTTTT.

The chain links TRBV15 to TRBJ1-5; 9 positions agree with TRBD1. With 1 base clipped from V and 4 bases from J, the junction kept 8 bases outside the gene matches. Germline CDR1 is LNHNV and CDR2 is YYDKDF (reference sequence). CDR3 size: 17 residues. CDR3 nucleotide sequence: TGTGCCACCAGCAGAGCACCGGGACAGGGTGGGAATCAGCCCCAGCATTTT. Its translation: CATSRAPGQGGNQPQHF.

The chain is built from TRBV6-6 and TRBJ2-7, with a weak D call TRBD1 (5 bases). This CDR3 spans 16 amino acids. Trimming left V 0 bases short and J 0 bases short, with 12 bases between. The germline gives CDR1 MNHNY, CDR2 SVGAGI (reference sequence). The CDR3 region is CASSYSRQPSSYEQYF. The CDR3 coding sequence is TGTGCCAGCAGTTACTCCCGACAGCCCAGCTCCTACGAGCAGTACTTC.

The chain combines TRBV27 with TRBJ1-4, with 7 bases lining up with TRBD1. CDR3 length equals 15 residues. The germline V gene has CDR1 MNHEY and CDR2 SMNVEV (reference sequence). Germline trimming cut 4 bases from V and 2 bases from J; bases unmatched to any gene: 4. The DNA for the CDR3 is TGTGCCAGCAGTTCACAGGGGACGACTAATGAAAAACTGTTTTTT. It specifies CASSSQGTTNEKLFF.

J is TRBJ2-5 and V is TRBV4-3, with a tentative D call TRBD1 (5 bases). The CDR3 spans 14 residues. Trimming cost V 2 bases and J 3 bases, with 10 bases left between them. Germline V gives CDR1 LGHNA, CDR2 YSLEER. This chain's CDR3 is CASSQPGQEETQYF. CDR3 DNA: TGCGCCAGCAGCCAACCAGGGCAGGAAGAGACCCAGTACTTC.

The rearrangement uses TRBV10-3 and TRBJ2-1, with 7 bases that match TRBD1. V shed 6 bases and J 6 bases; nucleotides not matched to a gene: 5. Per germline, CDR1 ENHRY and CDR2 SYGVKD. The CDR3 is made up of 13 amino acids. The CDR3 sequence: CAIRGRQGNEQFF. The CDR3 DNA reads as TGTGCCATCAGGGGAAGACAGGGCAATGAGCAGTTCTTC.

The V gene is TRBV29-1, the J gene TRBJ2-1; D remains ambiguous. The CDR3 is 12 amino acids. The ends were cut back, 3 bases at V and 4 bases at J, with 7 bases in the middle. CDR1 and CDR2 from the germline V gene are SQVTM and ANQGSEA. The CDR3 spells CSVEYGYNEQFF. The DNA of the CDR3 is TGCAGCGTTGAGTACGGGTACAATGAGCAGTTCTTC.

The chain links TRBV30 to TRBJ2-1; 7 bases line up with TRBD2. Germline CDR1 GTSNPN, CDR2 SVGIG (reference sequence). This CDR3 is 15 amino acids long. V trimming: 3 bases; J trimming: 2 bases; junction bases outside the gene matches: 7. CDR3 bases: TGTGCCTGGAGAATGGCGGGACTAACCTACAATGAGCAGTTCTTC. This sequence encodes CAWRMAGLTYNEQFF.

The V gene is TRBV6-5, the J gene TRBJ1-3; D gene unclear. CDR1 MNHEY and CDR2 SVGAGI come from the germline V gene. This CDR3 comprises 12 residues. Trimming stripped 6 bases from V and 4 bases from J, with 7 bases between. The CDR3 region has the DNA TGTGCCAGCAGGGGAGGGGGAAACACCATATATTTT. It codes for CASRGGGNTIYF.

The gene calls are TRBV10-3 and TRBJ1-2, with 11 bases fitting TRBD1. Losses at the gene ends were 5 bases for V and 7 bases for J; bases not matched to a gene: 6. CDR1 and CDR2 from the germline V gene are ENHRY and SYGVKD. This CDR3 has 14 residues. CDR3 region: CAISLGQGASGYTF. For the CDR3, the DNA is TGTGCCATCAGTCTTGGACAGGGGGCTAGTGGCTACACCTTC.

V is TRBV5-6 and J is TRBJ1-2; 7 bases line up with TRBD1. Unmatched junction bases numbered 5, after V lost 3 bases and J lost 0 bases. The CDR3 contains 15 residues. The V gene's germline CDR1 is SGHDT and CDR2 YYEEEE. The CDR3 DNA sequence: TGTGCCAGCAGCTACGGGGACAGACCTAACTATGGCTACACCTTC. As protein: CASSYGDRPNYGYTF.

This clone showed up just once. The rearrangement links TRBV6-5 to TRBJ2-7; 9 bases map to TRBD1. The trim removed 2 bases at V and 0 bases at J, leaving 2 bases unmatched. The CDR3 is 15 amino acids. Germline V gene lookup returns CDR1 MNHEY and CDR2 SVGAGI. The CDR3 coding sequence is TGTGCCAGCAGTTACGGGACAGGGAACTCCTACGAGCAGTACTTC. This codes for CASSYGTGNSYEQYF.

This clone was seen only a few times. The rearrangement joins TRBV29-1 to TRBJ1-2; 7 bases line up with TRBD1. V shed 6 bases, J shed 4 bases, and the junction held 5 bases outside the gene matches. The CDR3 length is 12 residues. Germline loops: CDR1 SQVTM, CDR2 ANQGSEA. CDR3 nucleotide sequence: TGCAGCGTCGCTGACAGGGCCTATGGCTACACCTTC. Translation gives CSVADRAYGYTF.

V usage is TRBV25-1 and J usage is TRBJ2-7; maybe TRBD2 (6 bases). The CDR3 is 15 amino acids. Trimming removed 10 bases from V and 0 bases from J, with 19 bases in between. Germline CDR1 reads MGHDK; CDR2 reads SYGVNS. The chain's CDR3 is CATSRPGVDSYEQYF. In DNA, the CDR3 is TGTGCCACCTCCAGACCGGGAGTGGACTCCTACGAGCAGTACTTC.

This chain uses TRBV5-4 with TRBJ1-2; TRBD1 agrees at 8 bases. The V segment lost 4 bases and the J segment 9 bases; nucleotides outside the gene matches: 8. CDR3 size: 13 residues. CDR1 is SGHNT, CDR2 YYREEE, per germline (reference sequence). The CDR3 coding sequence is TGTGCCAGCAGCCCGGACAGGGTGGGAAGCTACACCTTC. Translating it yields CASSPDRVGSYTF.